Below are 5 T cell receptor beta chains sequenced from a single sample in a study of T-cell memory formation after mild COVID-19. TCRdb re-analysed the 5' RACE reads in MiXCR, keeping a single row per CDR3 protein. Counted here are roughly 200,000 distinct CDR3 sequences, over 7.5% occurring once; the ten biggest clones make up about 3.8%. The specimen was PBMCs or a T cell subset sorted from them (not recorded which). The receptors were gathered from a man between 18 and 35 years old who had mild COVID-19 (a few samples of this study predate the infection). Cell type and time point are not known.

The chain employs TRBV5-1 and TRBJ2-7; no clear D. Germline-derived CDR1 and CDR2 are SGHRS and YFSETQ. V lost 4 bases and J lost 0, with 14 bases in between. The CDR3 has 15 amino acids. The chain's CDR3 is CASSPKVGSSYEQYF. The CDR3 DNA follows: TGCGCCAGCAGCCCCAAGGTCGGTAGCTCCTACGAGCAGTACTTC.

This clonotype has just a few counts. This chain connects TRBV3-1 to TRBJ2-2; D call uncertain. The V end lost 1 base, the J end lost 4 bases, and 7 bases lay between the germline ends. Germline CDR1 is LGHDT and CDR2 is YNNKEL (reference sequence). CDR3 length equals 14 residues. CDR3 in DNA: TGTGCCAGCAGCCAAGCTGGTTTCACCGGGGAGCTGTTTTTT. Translating it yields CASSQAGFTGELFF.

The V call is TRBV20-1, the J call TRBJ1-1; D gene uncertain. This CDR3 region has 13 residues. In germline, CDR1 is DFQATT, CDR2 SNEGSKA (reference sequence). V lost 1 base, J lost 1 base, and 7 bases lay in between. This CDR3 is CSARVRANTEAFF. The CDR3 bases are TGCAGTGCTAGAGTCCGGGCGAACACTGAAGCTTTCTTT.

This clonotype was counted between two and nine times. J is TRBJ2-5 and V is TRBV6-2 or TRBV6-3, with unresolved D. This CDR3 has 14 amino acids. Germline CDR1 reads MNHEY; CDR2 reads SVGEGT. Trimming took off 2 bases at V and 2 bases at J, with 9 bases between the two ends. The CDR3 DNA is TGTGCCAGCAGTTACATCGGGCAGCAAGAGACCCAGTACTTC. Its protein product is CASSYIGQQETQYF.

The J gene is TRBJ1-1, the V gene TRBV7-3; D not certain. The ends were cut back, 2 bases at V and 0 bases at J, with 10 bases in the middle. This CDR3 contains 15 residues. The germline CDR1 and CDR2 sequences are SGHTA and FQGTGA. In nucleotides, the CDR3 is TGTGCCAGCAGCTTAGCCCCGAGTATGAACACTGAAGCTTTCTTT. Its translation: CASSLAPSMNTEAFF.